This TCR beta chain stems from a study of cytomegalovirus exposure and HLA in healthy donors. About this clone itself: Its antigen is still unknown.

Study-level points and caveats: Donors were assumed by presence/absence analyses to have roughly uniform sequencing depth. In a later analysis, HLA-associated TCR beta chains were more clonally expanded than equally common others. Later on, an analysis showed TCR association rates differing by HLA locus, with DRB1 the most and HLA-C the fewest.

V lost 0 bases and J 7 bases, leaving 17 bases between the germline ends. Looked up from germline, CDR1 is SGHNT and CDR2 is YYREEE (reference sequence). This CDR3 has 15 residues. 13 Jbeta primers and 60 Vbeta primers were used for the PCR. Profiled with immunoSEQ multiplex PCR; TCRdb holds only in-frame clones, not every one. The data contain about 130,000 clones, about 73% of them seen just once; the ten biggest clones take up around 2.6%. Sequencing was done on a sample of PBMCs. The receptor comes from a human donor in good health. The chain recombines TRBV5-4 with TRBJ2-7, with D tentatively TRBD2 (5 bases). The CDR3 is CASSLAGVLPWEQYF. CDR3 bases: TGTGCCAGCAGCTTGGCCGGGGTACTACCTTGGGAGCAGTACTTC.